This T cell receptor beta chain originates from a study of blood T cell repertoires in COVID-19. Turning to the study itself: Samples of COVID-19 (acute and convalescent) were obtained from the United States, Italy and Spain.

The authors' processing: Nucleated cell number was recorded as an estimate derived from reference gene primer amplification. Clones were sequenced by immunoSEQ multiplex PCR, and TCRdb holds only the in-frame ones, with some missing. That table supplies the V and J calls and clone size; D and trimming were determined from the DNA. This table has about 140,000 clones, approximately 89% appearing once. Germline V CDR1 and CDR2: SQVTM, ANQGSEA. The CDR3 contains 13 residues. Unmatched junction bases numbered 9, after V lost 7 bases and J lost 9 bases. The sequenced sample consisted of peripheral blood. The chain employs TRBV29-1 and TRBJ2-1, with 10 nucleotides matching TRBD2. This clonotype was obtained from a man aged 60 to 69 with active or convalescent COVID-19. CDR3 DNA sequence: TGCAGCGGCGGACTAGCGGAATTGGGTGAGCAGTTCTTC. Amino acids: CSGGLAELGEQFF.